The 14 T cell receptor beta chains below were found in one sample sequenced in a study of blood T cell repertoires in COVID-19. The table came from immunoSEQ multiplex PCR; TCRdb's copy has only in-frame clones and leaves some out. Among under 200,000 clones, more than 70% were seen once, and the ten largest hold less than 4.5%. The specimen sequenced was PBMCs or T cells enriched from blood (not recorded which). The receptors originated from a woman in her 50s in a cohort exposed to, infected with or recovered from COVID-19 (not recorded which).

The rearrangement joins TRBV9 to TRBJ1-4; D not resolved. Trimming left V 0 bases short and J 3 bases short, with 12 bases between. Germline CDR1 and CDR2: SGDLS and YYNGEE. The CDR3 is 16 amino acids. This chain's CDR3 is CASSVGARVANEKLFF. The CDR3, as DNA: TGTGCCAGCAGCGTAGGGGCGCGAGTTGCTAATGAAAAACTGTTTTTT.

The chain carries TRBV7-9 and TRBJ1-6; D possibly corresponds to TRBD1 (5 bases). The CDR3 consists of 15 residues. The V gene's germline CDR1 is SEHNR and CDR2 FQNEAQ (reference sequence). Deletions cut 3 bases from V and 6 bases from J, with 12 bases between. The CDR3 spells CASSFGGDLNSPLHF. In nucleotides, the CDR3 is TGTGCCAGCAGCTTTGGAGGGGATCTTAATTCACCCCTCCACTTT.

The genes are TRBV9 and TRBJ2-5, with TRBD2 identical over 11 bases. This CDR3 is 15 amino acids long. Trimming cost V 2 bases and J 4 bases; bases outside gene matches: 4. Germline V gene sequence: CDR1 SGDLS, CDR2 YYNGEE. In DNA, the CDR3 is TGTGCCAGCAGCGTTGACCTAGCGGGAGGAGAGACCCAGTACTTC. This translates into CASSVDLAGGETQYF.

This clone has a single count. The rearrangement joins TRBV30 to TRBJ2-5, with 9 bases that match TRBD2. Germline assignment: CDR1 GTSNPN and CDR2 SVGIG (reference sequence). V lost 2 bases to trimming and J lost 5 bases; unmatched junction nucleotides: 6. The CDR3 is 14 residues long. The CDR3 bases are TGTGCCTGGAGTATAGCGGGGGCCGGGGAGACCCAGTACTTC. Amino acid sequence: CAWSIAGAGETQYF.

V gene TRBV7-3 combines with J gene TRBJ2-1, with D possibly TRBD2 on 6 matching bases. The V gene's germline CDR1 is SGHTA and CDR2 FQGTGA. There are 15 residues in the CDR3. The germline V and J ends were trimmed by 6 bases and 4 bases, with 16 bases remaining between them. In DNA, the CDR3 is TGTGCCAGCAGTCCGGAGGGTTTCGGTTACAATGAGCAGTTCTTC. This codes for CASSPEGFGYNEQFF.

This clone turned up a few times. This chain uses TRBV5-4 with TRBJ1-1; D unclear. Germline values: CDR1 SGHNT, CDR2 YYREEE (reference sequence). The ends were cut back, 4 bases at V and 4 bases at J, with 11 bases in the middle. The CDR3 is 13 residues long. The DNA for the CDR3 is TGTGCCAGCAGCCCAAACGTAGCCACTGAAGCTTTCTTT. Translation gives CASSPNVATEAFF.

The J gene is TRBJ1-2, the V gene TRBV6-5; D might be TRBD1 (6 bases). From germline, CDR1 is MNHEY and CDR2 SVGAGI. Trimming shortened V by 9 bases and J by 7 bases, and 24 bases separated the two germline ends. The CDR3 extends over 15 amino acids. This chain's CDR3 is CASRRPGQGRLGYTF. The DNA for the CDR3 is TGTGCCAGTAGGCGACCGGGACAAGGAAGACTTGGCTACACCTTC.

The chain has TRBV7-2 and TRBJ1-5; 8 positions agree with TRBD1. The length of the CDR3 is 15 residues. The junction had 4 bases not matched to a gene; V was cut back by 2 bases and J by 4 bases. Germline loops: CDR1 SGHTA, CDR2 FQGNSA. The CDR3 bases are TGTGCCAGCAGCTTAATCCAGGGGGCGAATCAGCCCCAGCATTTT. Its protein is CASSLIQGANQPQHF.

This clone was recorded only once. The chain links TRBV7-2 to TRBJ2-2; 11 nucleotides align to TRBD2. The junction had 3 bases not matched to a gene; V was cut back by 2 bases and J by 4 bases. Germline V gene lookup returns CDR1 SGHTA and CDR2 FQGNSA. The CDR3 is 16 residues long. CDR3 amino acids: CASSLLGLAGTGELFF. In DNA form, the CDR3 reads TGTGCCAGCAGCTTATTAGGACTAGCGGGCACCGGGGAGCTGTTTTTT.

The CDR3 region has the DNA TGTGCCAGCAGTCCGCAGGGGGATCGGAATCAGCCCCAGCATTTT. Translated, it gives CASSPQGDRNQPQHF. The rearrangement uses TRBV27 and TRBJ1-5; TRBD1 agrees at 7 bases. Germline loops: CDR1 MNHEY, CDR2 SMNVEV (reference sequence). The CDR3 consists of 15 residues. V lost 5 bases, J lost 4 bases, and 8 bases stayed unmatched.

This sequence joins TRBV11-2 and TRBJ2-7, with unresolved D. V was pared by 5 bases and J by 7 bases, with 12 bases between. This CDR3 comprises 12 residues. Germline V gene data show CDR1 as SGHAT and CDR2 as FQNNGV. The CDR3 spells CASSPRLEEQYF. CDR3 nucleotide sequence: TGTGCCAGCAGCCCTCGCCTAGAAGAGCAGTACTTC. Together with reference TRBV11-2 and TRBJ2-7, the CDR3 gives the full variable domain: EAGVAQSPRYKIIEKRQSVAFWCNPISGHATLYWYQQILGQGPKLLIQFQNNGVVDDSQLPKDRFSAERLKGVDSTLKIQPAKLEDSAVYLCASSPRLEEQYFGPGTRLTVT.

The chain joins TRBV7-2 to TRBJ1-2; no firm D call. V was shortened by 1 base and J by 1 base, with 7 bases between the two germline ends. The CDR3 sequence is 14 residues long. Germline-derived CDR1 and CDR2 are SGHTA and FQGNSA. The CDR3 coding sequence is TGTGCCAGCAGCTTAGACCCCAGTAACTATGGCTACACCTTC. Its translation is CASSLDPSNYGYTF.

The J gene is TRBJ2-3, the V gene TRBV9; 9 bases are shared with TRBD2. CDR3 length equals 16 residues. The J segment lost 4 bases and the V segment lost 4 bases, leaving 10 bases of the junction unmatched. The germline V gene encodes CDR1 SGDLS and CDR2 YYNGEE. This CDR3 is CASSSQPGLASDTQYF. Written as DNA, the CDR3 is TGTGCCAGCAGCTCCCAACCGGGACTAGCATCAGATACGCAGTATTTT.

The chain has TRBV7-8 and TRBJ2-7; no reliable D call. From germline, CDR1 is SGHVS and CDR2 FQNEAQ. V was clipped by 5 bases and J by 6 bases, with 14 bases between them. The CDR3 runs to 13 residues. The CDR3 coding sequence is TGTGCCAGCAGCCTCGGCGGCCTTGGCGAGCAGTACTTC. It yields the protein CASSLGGLGEQYF.